This TCR beta chain originates from a study of T cell responses to AZD1222 COVID-19 vaccine. Points on this clone: Antigen unknown. Other nucleotide sequences from this sample produce the same CDR3.

Doses given second, at about 4 or about 12 weeks, were pooled. The protocol was immunoSEQ multiplex PCR, while the TCRdb copy is restricted to in-frame clones and leaves out a portion. There are under 150,000 clones in the sample; about nine tenths occur only once, and about 1.9% lies in the top ten. Overall study findings and caveats: Repertoire sampling was restricted to post-peak T cell response timepoints. Close to half of all spike-specific TCRs reportedly target regions of the variants that are unmutated. Seropositive status at baseline applied to only 5 to 7 AZD1222 recipients.

The germline V and J ends were trimmed by 3 bases and 9 bases, with 15 bases remaining between them. Looked up from germline, CDR1 is SNHLY and CDR2 is FYNNEI. CDR3 length equals 14 residues. V usage is TRBV2 and J usage is TRBJ1-5; D possibly corresponds to TRBD1 (6 bases). This specimen was peripheral blood, taken 28 days after the second AZD1222 dose. The clonotype comes from an adult who received the AZD1222 COVID-19 vaccine. The CDR3 protein is CASSDDRWRMPQHF. The CDR3 DNA reads as TGTGCCAGCAGTGATGACAGGTGGAGGATGCCCCAGCATTTT. The full variable domain, with the rest looked up from reference TRBV2 and TRBJ1-5, is EPEVTQTPSHQVTQMGQEVILRCVPISNHLYFYWYRQILGQKVEFLVSFYNNEISEKSEIFDDQFSVERPDGSNFTLKIRSTKLEDSAMYFCASSDDRWRMPQHFGDGTRLSIL.